This T cell receptor beta chain was found in a study of control samples from healthy donors and cancer patients. This CDR3 contains 11 residues. Per germline, CDR1 DFQATT and CDR2 SNEGSKA (reference sequence). The V end was cut by 6 bases, the J end by 4 bases, with 7 bases between. The method was immunoSEQ multiplex PCR; TCRdb's version includes in-frame clones alone and lacks a portion of them. The sample holds roughly 130,000 clones, roughly 95% seen once. V usage is TRBV20-1 and J usage is TRBJ1-5; D is uncertain. The receptor was isolated from a young man in good health. Source material: blood. In nucleotides, the CDR3 is TGCAGTGCCCGGGGTAATCAGCCCCAGCATTTT. Translation: CSARGNQPQHF.